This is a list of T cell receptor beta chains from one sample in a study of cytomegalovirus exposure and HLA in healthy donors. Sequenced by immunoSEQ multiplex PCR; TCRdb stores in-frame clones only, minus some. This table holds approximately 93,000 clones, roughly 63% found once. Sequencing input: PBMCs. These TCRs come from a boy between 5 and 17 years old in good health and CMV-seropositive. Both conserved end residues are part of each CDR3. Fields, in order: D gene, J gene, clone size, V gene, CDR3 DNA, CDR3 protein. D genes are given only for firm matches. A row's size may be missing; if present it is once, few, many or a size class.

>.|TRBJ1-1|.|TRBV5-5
TGTGCCAGCAGCTTGGTGTTGGCACTGAACACTGAAGCTTTCTTT
CASSLVLALNTEAFF
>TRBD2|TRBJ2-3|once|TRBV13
TGTGCCAGCCGCCTAGCGGGAGGCACAGATACGCAGTATTTT
CASRLAGGTDTQYF
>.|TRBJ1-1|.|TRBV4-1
TGCGCCAGCAGCCCCCCGAGGGCGAACACTGAAGCTTTCTTT
CASSPPRANTEAFF
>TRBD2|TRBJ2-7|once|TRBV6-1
TGTGCCAGCAGTGAAGGATCTAGCGGGGGGGAAAGTGAGCAGTACTTC
CASSEGSSGGESEQYF
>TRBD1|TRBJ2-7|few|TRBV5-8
TGTGCCAGCAGTAAGGGACAGGGGTTCTCCTACGAGCAGTACTTC
CASSKGQGFSYEQYF
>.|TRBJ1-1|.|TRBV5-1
TGCGCCAGCAGCTTGGAGCGTCGCACTGAAGCTTTCTTT
CASSLERRTEAFF
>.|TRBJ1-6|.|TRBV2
TGTGCCAGCAGTGACGGCACAGGCAATTCACCCCTCCACTTT
CASSDGTGNSPLHF
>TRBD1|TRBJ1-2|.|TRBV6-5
TGTGCCAGCAGTTACCCAGGGGGCGCAGGCTACACCTTC
CASSYPGGAGYTF
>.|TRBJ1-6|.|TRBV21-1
TGTGCCAGCAGCAAAGGAGGTAGTTATTTGGGTAATTCACCCCTCCACTTT
CASSKGGSYLGNSPLHF
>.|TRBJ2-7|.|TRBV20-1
TGCAGTGCCATCCCATACGAGCAGTACTTC
CSAIPYEQYF
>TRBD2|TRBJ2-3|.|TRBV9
TGTGCCAGCAGCGCGGGGGGGCAGGCAGATACGCAGTATTTT
CASSAGGQADTQYF
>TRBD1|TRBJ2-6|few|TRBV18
TGTGCCAGCTCACCGCTCGGACAGGGGGGCTCTGGGGCCAACGTCCTGACTTTC
CASSPLGQGGSGANVLTF
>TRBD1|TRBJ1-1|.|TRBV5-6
TGTGCCAGCAGCCCGGGACAGGGTTTAAGGACTGAAGCTTTCTTT
CASSPGQGLRTEAFF
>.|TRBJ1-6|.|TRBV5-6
TGTGCCAGCAGCTTGTTGTCAGGATCGAATTCACCCCTCCACTTT
CASSLLSGSNSPLHF
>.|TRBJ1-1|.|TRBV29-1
TGCAGCGTTGAGAGGCAGGGGCTCACTGAAGCTTTCTTT
CSVERQGLTEAFF
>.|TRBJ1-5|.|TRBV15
TGTGCCACCAGCAGAGTGGGGGGGCTTAGTCAGCCCCAGCATTTT
CATSRVGGLSQPQHF
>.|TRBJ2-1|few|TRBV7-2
TGTGCCAGCAGCACCCGGCAACGGGAGTACAATGAGCAGTTCTTC
CASSTRQREYNEQFF
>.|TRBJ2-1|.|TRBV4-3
TGCGCCAGCAGCCACCCGGGGGGCCCAACCTACAATGAGCAGTTCTTC
CASSHPGGPTYNEQFF
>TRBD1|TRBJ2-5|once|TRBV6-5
TGTGCCAGCAGGGGACAGGGGGCGCGGGAGACCCAGTACTTC
CASRGQGARETQYF
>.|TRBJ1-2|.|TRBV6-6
TGTGCCAGCAGCCCTGACAGGTTCTATGGCTACACCTTC
CASSPDRFYGYTF
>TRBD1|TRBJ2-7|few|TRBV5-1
TGCGCCAGCAGCCCGGGGACAGGGGCTCTGTGGGAGCAGTACTTC
CASSPGTGALWEQYF
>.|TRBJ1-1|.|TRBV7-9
TGTGCCAGCAGCTTAGTGGGCAGGGTAGAGAACACTGAAGCTTTCTTT
CASSLVGRVENTEAFF
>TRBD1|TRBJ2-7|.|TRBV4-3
TGCGCCAGCAGCCAAGACGGGACAGGGAACGAGCAGTACTTC
CASSQDGTGNEQYF
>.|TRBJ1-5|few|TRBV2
TGTGCCAGCCGGCCTCAGGCCTTTAGCAATCAGCCCCAGCATTTT
CASRPQAFSNQPQHF
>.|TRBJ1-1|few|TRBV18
TGTGCCAGCTCACTCGAAGGGGTTTATTACACTGAAGCTTTCTTT
CASSLEGVYYTEAFF
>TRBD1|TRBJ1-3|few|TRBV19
TGTGCCAGTAGAAAAAACAGGGGCTCTGGAAACACCATATATTTT
CASRKNRGSGNTIYF
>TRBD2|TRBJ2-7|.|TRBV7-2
TGTGCCAGCAGCTCACGACCTCCTAGCGGCAGCTCCTACGAGCAGTACTTC
CASSSRPPSGSSYEQYF
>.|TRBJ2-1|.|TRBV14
TGTGCCAGCAGCCAACCTCTCTACAATGAGCAGTTCTTC
CASSQPLYNEQFF
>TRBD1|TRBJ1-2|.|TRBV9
TGTGCCAGCAGTACACAGGGGTTCAGCTATGGCTACACCTTC
CASSTQGFSYGYTF
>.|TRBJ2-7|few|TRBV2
TGTGCCAGCAGTGAAGTCAGGGGTGCCGAGCAGTACTTC
CASSEVRGAEQYF
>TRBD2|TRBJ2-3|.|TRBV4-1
TGCGCCAGCAGCCAAGGGACCGGGACTAGCGGGGGTACAGATACGCAGTATTTT
CASSQGTGTSGGTDTQYF
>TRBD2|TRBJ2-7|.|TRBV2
TGTGCCAGCAGCCGGACTAGCGGGAGCAACGAGCAGTACTTC
CASSRTSGSNEQYF
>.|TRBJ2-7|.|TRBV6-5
TGTGCCAGCAGTACGCGCCACTCCTACGAGCAGTACTTC
CASSTRHSYEQYF
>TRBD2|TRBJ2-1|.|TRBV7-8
TGTGCCAGCAGCTTAACATTGGTGAGCGGGGGGACGAGGTACAATGAGCAGTTCTTC
CASSLTLVSGGTRYNEQFF
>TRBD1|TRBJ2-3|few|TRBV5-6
TGTGCCAGCAGCTTAACAGGGGGCCCAGCAGATACGCAGTATTTT
CASSLTGGPADTQYF
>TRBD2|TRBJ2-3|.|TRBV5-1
TGCGCCAGCAGGGCGACTAGCGGGAGAACAACAGATACGCAGTATTTT
CASRATSGRTTDTQYF
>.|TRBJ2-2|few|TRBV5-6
TGTGCCAGCAGCTTCAGGGGAGTCACCGGGGAGCTGTTTTTT
CASSFRGVTGELFF
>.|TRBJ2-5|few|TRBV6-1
TGTGCCATAGCAGGGTTCGGGGGGCGAGAGACCCAGTACTTC
CAIAGFGGRETQYF
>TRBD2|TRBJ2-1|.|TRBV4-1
TGCGCCAGCAGGGAAAGGGTGGTAGGACTAGCGGAATTGAGCTCCTACAATGAGCAGTTCTTC
CASRERVVGLAELSSYNEQFF
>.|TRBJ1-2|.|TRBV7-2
TGTGCCAGCAGCTTACCCCAGATATATGGCTACACCTTC
CASSLPQIYGYTF
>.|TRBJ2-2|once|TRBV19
TGTGCCAGTACCGAGGACAGAAACACCGGGGAGCTGTTTTTT
CASTEDRNTGELFF